This TCR beta chain was captured by sequencing in a study of T cell changes during pregnancy in multiple sclerosis. Profiling relied on immunoSEQ multiplex PCR, and the TCRdb table lists in-frame clones only, not all of them. The repertoire consists of 72,000 or so clones, with 93% occurring once and the leading ten covering roughly 2.5%. This CDR3 spans 15 amino acids. Trimming left V 0 bases short and J 0 bases short, with 9 bases between. Germline V lookup: CDR1 SGHDT, CDR2 YYEEEE. The sequencing here drew on peripheral blood, taken in the second trimester of pregnancy. The genes are TRBV5-6 and TRBJ1-2, with D hard to call. The sequence was obtained from a female donor with multiple sclerosis, enrolled in a pregnancy study. The CDR3 region has the DNA TGTGCCAGCAGCTTGGTTGGGAGAGCTAACTATGGCTACACCTTC. Encoded protein: CASSLVGRANYGYTF.